One T cell receptor (beta chain) is described in this entry. Antigen: not known. PCR was performed using 60 Vbeta and 13 Jbeta primers. The table came from immunoSEQ multiplex PCR; TCRdb's copy has only in-frame clones and leaves some out. The repertoire includes 150,000 to 200,000 clones, around a tenth of them detected once, and 1% to 1.5% sits in the top ten. Trimming at V came to 3 bases and at J to 2 bases, leaving 2 bases not matched to a gene. CDR3 length: 15 residues. Germline CDR1 and CDR2: SGDLS and YYNGEE. This record comes from a study of cytomegalovirus exposure and HLA in healthy donors. Background on the study: Genotyping of 430 or so donors showed that over 80% belonged to the Caucasian-associated ancestry cluster. Study-wide results and caveats: In a later analysis, V- and J-gene trimming of beta chains associated with a DCLRE1C missense variant, replicated independently. Rarity marked most TCR sequences, yet some public TCRs occurred in many donors. In a later analysis, at a false discovery rate of 0.05, 16,951 TCR beta sequences were associated with HLA alleles.

Sequenced input: PBMCs. This TCR came from a woman aged 30 to 39 in good health and CMV-seropositive. This chain joins TRBV9 and TRBJ2-5, with TRBD2 matching over 12 bases. CDR3: CASSAGLAGQETQYF. The CDR3 DNA is TGTGCCAGCAGCGCCGGACTAGCGGGACAAGAGACCCAGTACTTC. The whole variable domain, filled in from reference TRBV9 and TRBJ2-5, reads DSGVTQTPKHLITATGQRVTLRCSPRSGDLSVYWYQQSLDQGLQFLIQYYNGEERAKGNILERFSAQQFPDLHSELNLSSLELGDSALYFCASSAGLAGQETQYFGPGTRLLVL.